The rows below give T cell receptor beta chains drawn from one sample of a study of T cell responses to AZD1222 COVID-19 vaccine. The data were produced by immunoSEQ multiplex PCR, yet TCRdb's version contains in-frame clones alone and is incomplete. The sample contains 130,000 or so clones, roughly nine tenths of which appear only once. The specimen was peripheral blood, collected 28 days after the second AZD1222 dose. These receptors came from an adult who received the AZD1222 COVID-19 vaccine. CDR3s include the opening cysteine and the closing phenylalanine or tryptophan.

cdr3_length	v_call	cdr3_aa
12	TRBV6-5	CASSYQGYGYTF
12	TRBV5-6	CASSLGVGEAFF
14	TRBV6-5	CASSILGRGNTIYF
16	TRBV5-1	CASSLLAGTLGNEQFF
12	TRBV19	CASSIRQDGYTF
14	TRBV4-1	CASSHNRGTGELFF
16	TRBV6-5	CASSYASGGAWYGYTF
16	TRBV9	CASSAGLAGGVSIQYF
11	TRBV20-1	CSGARYNEQFF
14	TRBV29-1	CSVSLIQFNEKLFF
13	TRBV18	CASSLTGQTEAFF
15	TRBV18	CASSPGTGGKYEQFF
12	TRBV20-1	CSASSTRHGYTF
13	TRBV11-2	CASSLEAGNGYTF
15	TRBV14	CASSQIRGQLGEQYF
13	TRBV3-1/TRBV3-2	CASSSTANYGYTF
14	TRBV27	CASRLLGENTEAFF
14	TRBV30	CAWRVSSVADTQYF
18	TRBV7-8	CASSPRGQGDPTNEKLFF
12	TRBV6-1	CASSELGYTQYF
22	TRBV4-1	CASSQYLVRASGTFSGANVLTF
13	TRBV2	CASSDPYNQPQHF
14	TRBV6-1	CASSDRDRWNEQFF
14	TRBV2	CASSVLTARNTIYF
16	TRBV4-2	CASSQDGTGGMETQYF
14	TRBV4-2	CASSQDRTEDGYTF
15	TRBV18	CASSPGTVGTYEQYF
14	TRBV2	CATSPRATYNEQFF
14	TRBV6-5	CASGRQGVGYGYTF
13	TRBV18	CASSRDGNQPQHF
16	TRBV11-2	CASSLDTGRATDEQYF
13	TRBV2	CASIGQANTEAFF
15	TRBV5-4	CASSLEGQGLPEAFF
14	TRBV5-8	CASSGRDMNTEAFF
13	TRBV7-9	CASSPSANEKLFF